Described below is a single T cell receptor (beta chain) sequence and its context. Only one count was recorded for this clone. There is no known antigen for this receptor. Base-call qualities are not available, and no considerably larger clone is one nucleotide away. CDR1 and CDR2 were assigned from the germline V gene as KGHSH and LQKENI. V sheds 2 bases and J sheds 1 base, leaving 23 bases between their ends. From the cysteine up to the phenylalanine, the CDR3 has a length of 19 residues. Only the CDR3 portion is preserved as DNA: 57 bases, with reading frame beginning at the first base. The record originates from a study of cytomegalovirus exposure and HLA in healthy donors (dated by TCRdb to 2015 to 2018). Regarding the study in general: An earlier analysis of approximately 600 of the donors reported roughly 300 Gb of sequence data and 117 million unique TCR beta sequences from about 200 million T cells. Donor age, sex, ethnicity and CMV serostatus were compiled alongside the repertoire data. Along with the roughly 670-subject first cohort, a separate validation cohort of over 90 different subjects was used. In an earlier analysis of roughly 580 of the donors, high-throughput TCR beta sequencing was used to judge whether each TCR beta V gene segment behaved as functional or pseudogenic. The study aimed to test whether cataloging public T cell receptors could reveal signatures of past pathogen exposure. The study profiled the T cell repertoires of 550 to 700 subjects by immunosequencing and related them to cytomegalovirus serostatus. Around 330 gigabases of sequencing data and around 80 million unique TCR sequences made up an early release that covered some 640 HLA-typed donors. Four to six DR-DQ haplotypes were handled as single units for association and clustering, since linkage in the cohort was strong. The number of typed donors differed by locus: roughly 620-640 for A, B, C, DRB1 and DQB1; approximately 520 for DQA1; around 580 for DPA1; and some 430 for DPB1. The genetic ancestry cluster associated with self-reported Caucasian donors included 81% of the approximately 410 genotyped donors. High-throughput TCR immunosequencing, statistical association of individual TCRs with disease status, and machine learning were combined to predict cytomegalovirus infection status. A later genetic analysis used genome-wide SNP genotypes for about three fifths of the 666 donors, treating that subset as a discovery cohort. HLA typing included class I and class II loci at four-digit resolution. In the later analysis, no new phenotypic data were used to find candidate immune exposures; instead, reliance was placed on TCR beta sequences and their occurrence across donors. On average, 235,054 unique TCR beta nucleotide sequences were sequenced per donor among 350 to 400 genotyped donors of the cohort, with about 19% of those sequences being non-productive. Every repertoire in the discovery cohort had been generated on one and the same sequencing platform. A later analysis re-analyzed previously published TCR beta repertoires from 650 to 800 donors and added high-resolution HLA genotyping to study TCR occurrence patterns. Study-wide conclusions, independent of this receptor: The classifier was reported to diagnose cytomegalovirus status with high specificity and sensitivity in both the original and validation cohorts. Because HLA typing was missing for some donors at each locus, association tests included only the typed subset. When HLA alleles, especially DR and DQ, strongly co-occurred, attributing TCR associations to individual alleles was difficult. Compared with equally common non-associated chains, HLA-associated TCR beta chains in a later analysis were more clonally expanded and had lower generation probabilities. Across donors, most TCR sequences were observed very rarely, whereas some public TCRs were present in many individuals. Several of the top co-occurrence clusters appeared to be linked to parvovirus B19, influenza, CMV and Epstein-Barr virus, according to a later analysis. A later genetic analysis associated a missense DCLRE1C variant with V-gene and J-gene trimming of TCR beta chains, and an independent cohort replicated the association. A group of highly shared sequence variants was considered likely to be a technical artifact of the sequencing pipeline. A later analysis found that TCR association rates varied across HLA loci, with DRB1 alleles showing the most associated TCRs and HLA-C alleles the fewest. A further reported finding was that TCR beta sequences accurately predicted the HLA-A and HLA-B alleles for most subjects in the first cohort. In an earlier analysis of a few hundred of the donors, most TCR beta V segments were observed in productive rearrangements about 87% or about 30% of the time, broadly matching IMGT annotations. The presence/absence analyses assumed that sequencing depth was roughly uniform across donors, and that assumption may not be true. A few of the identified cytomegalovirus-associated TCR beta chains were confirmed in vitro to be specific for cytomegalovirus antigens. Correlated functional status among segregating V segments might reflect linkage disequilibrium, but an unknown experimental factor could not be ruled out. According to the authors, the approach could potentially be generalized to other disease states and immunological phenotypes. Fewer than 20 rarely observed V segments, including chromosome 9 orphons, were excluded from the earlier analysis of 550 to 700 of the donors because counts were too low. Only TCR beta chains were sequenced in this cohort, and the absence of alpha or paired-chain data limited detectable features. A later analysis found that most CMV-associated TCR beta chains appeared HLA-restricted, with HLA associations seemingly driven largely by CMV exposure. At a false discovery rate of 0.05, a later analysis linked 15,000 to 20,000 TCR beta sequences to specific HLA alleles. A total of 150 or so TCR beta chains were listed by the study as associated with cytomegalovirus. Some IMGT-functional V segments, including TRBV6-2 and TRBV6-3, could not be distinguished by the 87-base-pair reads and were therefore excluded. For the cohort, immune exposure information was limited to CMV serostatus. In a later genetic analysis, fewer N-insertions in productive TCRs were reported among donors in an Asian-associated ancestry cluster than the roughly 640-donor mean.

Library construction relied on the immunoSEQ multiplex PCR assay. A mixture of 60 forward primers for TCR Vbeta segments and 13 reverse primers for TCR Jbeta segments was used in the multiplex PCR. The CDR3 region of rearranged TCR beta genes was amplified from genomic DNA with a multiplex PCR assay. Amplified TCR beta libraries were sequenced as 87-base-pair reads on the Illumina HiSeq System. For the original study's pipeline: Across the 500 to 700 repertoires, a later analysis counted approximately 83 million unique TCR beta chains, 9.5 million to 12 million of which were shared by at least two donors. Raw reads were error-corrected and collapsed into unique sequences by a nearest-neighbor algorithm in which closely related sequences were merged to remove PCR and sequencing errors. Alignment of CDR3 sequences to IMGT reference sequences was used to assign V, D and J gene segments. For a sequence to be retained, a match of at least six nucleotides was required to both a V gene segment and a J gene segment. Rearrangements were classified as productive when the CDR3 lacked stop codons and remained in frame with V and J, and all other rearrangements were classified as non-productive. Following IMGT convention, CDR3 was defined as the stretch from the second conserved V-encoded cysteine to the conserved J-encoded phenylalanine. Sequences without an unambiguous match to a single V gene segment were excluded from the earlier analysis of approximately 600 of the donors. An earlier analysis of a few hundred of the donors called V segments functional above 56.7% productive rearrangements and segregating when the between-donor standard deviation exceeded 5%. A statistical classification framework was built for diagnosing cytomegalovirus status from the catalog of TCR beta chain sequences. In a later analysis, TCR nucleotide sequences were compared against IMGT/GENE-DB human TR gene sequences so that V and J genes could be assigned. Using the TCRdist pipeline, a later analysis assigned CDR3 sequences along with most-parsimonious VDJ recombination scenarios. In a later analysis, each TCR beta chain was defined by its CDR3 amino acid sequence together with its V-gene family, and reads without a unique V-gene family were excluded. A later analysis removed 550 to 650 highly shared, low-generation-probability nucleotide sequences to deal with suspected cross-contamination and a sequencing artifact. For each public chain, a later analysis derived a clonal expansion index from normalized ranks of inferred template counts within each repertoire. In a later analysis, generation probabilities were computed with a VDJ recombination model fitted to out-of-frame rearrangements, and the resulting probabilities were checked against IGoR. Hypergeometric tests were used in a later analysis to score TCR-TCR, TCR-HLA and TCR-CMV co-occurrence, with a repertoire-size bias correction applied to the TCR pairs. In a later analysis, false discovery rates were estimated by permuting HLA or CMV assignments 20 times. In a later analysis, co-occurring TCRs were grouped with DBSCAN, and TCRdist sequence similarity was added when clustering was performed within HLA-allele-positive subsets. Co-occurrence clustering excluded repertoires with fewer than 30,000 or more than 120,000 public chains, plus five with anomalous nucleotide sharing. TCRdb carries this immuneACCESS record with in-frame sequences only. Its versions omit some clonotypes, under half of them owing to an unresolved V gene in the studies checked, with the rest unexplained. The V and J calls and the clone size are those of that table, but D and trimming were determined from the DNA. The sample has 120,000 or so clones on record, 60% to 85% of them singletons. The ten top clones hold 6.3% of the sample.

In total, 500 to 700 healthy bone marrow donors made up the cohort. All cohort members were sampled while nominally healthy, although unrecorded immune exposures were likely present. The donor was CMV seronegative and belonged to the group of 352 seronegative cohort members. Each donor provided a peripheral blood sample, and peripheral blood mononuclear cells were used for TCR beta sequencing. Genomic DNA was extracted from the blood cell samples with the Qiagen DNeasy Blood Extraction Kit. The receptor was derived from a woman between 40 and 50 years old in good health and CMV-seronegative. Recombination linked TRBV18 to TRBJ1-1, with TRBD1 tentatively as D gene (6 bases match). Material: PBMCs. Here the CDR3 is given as CASSPFQDRGIMWNTEAFF. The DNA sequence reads TGTGCCAGCTCACCATTCCAGGACAGAGGCATCATGTGGAACACTGAAGCTTTCTTT. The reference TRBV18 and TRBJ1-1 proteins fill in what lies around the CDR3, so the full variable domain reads NAGVMQNPRHLVRRRGQEARLRCSPMKGHSHVYWYRQLPEEGLKFMVYLQKENIIDESGMPKERFSAEFPKEGPSILRIQQVVRGDSAAYFCASSPFQDRGIMWNTEAFFGQGTRLTVV.